This is a list of T cell receptor beta chains from one sample in a study of blood T cell repertoires in COVID-19. Using immunoSEQ multiplex PCR, the repertoire was profiled, and TCRdb retains in-frame clones only, with some absent. The sample lists about 160,000 clones; 83% were seen once. Sequencing was performed on PBMCs or T cells enriched from blood (not recorded which). The receptors derive from a woman in her forties or fifties in a cohort exposed to, infected with or recovered from COVID-19 (not recorded which). CDR3s include the opening cysteine and the closing phenylalanine or tryptophan. A D gene is named only where the DNA matches it firmly. Part of the rows lack a size; the others show once, few, many or a class for expanded clones.

>-|TRBJ1-5|TRBD1|TRBV6-1
TGTGCCAGCAGTGAATTCGTAGGGGGCGCGGATCAGCCCCAGCATTTT
CASSEFVGGADQPQHF
>-|TRBJ1-4|-|TRBV18
TGTGCCAGCTCACCTGCAGGTGCTTATGAAAAACTGTTTTTT
CASSPAGAYEKLFF
>once|TRBJ2-3|-|TRBV6-5
TGTGCCAGCAGCTTTGCGGGAACGCAGTATTTT
CASSFAGTQYF
>-|TRBJ2-5|TRBD2|TRBV10-3
TGTGCCATCAGGACTAGCGGGGGGGACGAGACCCAGTACTTC
CAIRTSGGDETQYF
>-|TRBJ2-7|-|TRBV28
TGTGCCAGCAGTTTTGGGCAATACGAGCAGTACTTC
CASSFGQYEQYF
>-|TRBJ1-5|-|TRBV3-1/TRBV3-2
TGTGCCAGCAGCCCGGACAGTTATAGCAATCAGCCCCAGCATTTT
CASSPDSYSNQPQHF
>-|TRBJ2-2|TRBD2|TRBV2
TGTGCCAGCCGGGGACTAGCGGGAGTATCGGCAGGGAACACCGGGGAGCTGTTTTTT
CASRGLAGVSAGNTGELFF
>-|TRBJ1-5|-|TRBV6-4
TGTGCCAGCAGTGACCTCTTCATAGTCTGGTTCAATCAGCCCCAGCATTTT
CASSDLFIVWFNQPQHF
>-|TRBJ2-3|-|TRBV11-1
TGTGCCAGCAGCCAAAATCTCCTAGGGGCAGATACGCAGTATTTT
CASSQNLLGADTQYF
>-|TRBJ1-6|-|TRBV4-3
TGCGCCAGCAGCCAAGATGCCAGGTTTGATTCACCCCTCCACTTT
CASSQDARFDSPLHF
>few|TRBJ2-5|-|TRBV4-2
TGTGCCAGCAGTCTGGACAGTAACCAAGAGACCCAGTACTTC
CASSLDSNQETQYF
>few|TRBJ2-1|-|TRBV28
TGTGCCAGCAGTTTTGGCGGTCAGCTATTAAAACCCTCTGAGCAGTTCTTC
CASSFGGQLLKPSEQFF
>-|TRBJ2-5|-|TRBV7-3
TGTGCCAGCAGCTTATGGGCTGCGGAGACCCAGTACTTC
CASSLWAAETQYF
>-|TRBJ1-5|-|TRBV2
TGTGCCAGCAGTAGAACAGGGTATAGCAATCAGCCCCAGCATTTT
CASSRTGYSNQPQHF
>-|TRBJ2-3|-|TRBV10-3
TGTGCCATCAGTATCACAGGGACAGATACGCAGTATTTT
CAISITGTDTQYF
>once|TRBJ1-4|-|TRBV2
TGTGCCAGCCTTAATGATGGACAGACTGAAAAACTGTTTTTT
CASLNDGQTEKLFF
>few|TRBJ1-2|-|TRBV7-9
TGTGCCAGCAGCTCAGACAGGAACTTATATGGCTACACCTTC
CASSSDRNLYGYTF
>-|TRBJ2-5|-|TRBV10-2
TGCGCCAGCAGTGTACAAGAGACCCAGTACTTC
CASSVQETQYF
>-|TRBJ1-1|TRBD1|TRBV16
TGTGCCAGCAGCCAAGGGACAGGGATGAACACTGAAGCTTTCTTT
CASSQGTGMNTEAFF
>once|TRBJ1-6|-|TRBV19
TGTGCCAGTAGTATCCGGGACACTAATAATTCACCCCTCCACTTT
CASSIRDTNNSPLHF
>many|TRBJ2-7|-|TRBV27
TGTGCCAGCAGCCGCCCAGGATACGAGCAGTACTTC
CASSRPGYEQYF
>-|TRBJ2-3|TRBD2|TRBV24-1
TGTGCTACTAGCGGGGGGGCCGGGGACCGCACAGATACGCAGTATTTT
CATSGGAGDRTDTQYF
>-|TRBJ1-6|-|TRBV10-3
TGTGCCATCAGTGAGGCGGGGGCACCCCTCCACTTT
CAISEAGAPLHF
>-|TRBJ1-1|-|TRBV5-5
TGTGCCAGCAGCCCAGGGAACACTGAAGCTTTCTTT
CASSPGNTEAFF
>-|TRBJ1-5|-|TRBV19
TGTGCCAGTAGTACAACAGGGCAAGGTCAGCCCCAGCATTTT
CASSTTGQGQPQHF
>-|TRBJ2-4|-|TRBV10-3
TGTGCCATCAGCAATAATGGACAGTCTAAAAACATTCAGTACTTC
CAISNNGQSKNIQYF
>-|TRBJ2-2|-|TRBV28
TGTGCCAGCAGTTTTTTCCTCGTCGGGAACACCGGGGAGCTGTTTTTT
CASSFFLVGNTGELFF
>-|TRBJ2-5|TRBD1|TRBV19
TGTGCCAGTAGTCCGCAGACAGGGGCAGAGACCCAGTACTTC
CASSPQTGAETQYF
>-|TRBJ2-7|TRBD2|TRBV29-1
TGCAGCGCCGAGACTAGCGGGGTTACCTACGAGCAGTACTTC
CSAETSGVTYEQYF
>-|TRBJ1-2|-|TRBV28
TGTGCCAGCAACTTGGGGACACCTACTAACTATGGCTACACCTTC
CASNLGTPTNYGYTF
>-|TRBJ2-3|TRBD1|TRBV5-4
TGTGCCAGCAGTCCCAGGACAGGGCCTAGCACAGATACGCAGTATTTT
CASSPRTGPSTDTQYF
>-|TRBJ2-1|-|TRBV6-4
TGTGCCAGCAGTGACTTTGCGGGTTCCCTCCTCTTC
CASSDFAGSLLF
>-|TRBJ1-5|TRBD1|TRBV19
TGTGCCAGTAGTAGCACCGGGACAGAGGTTGGGGCCCAGCATTTT
CASSSTGTEVGAQHF
>-|TRBJ2-7|-|TRBV9
TGTGCCAGCAGCGTAGGAGGAGGGGCCTACGAGCAGTACTTC
CASSVGGGAYEQYF
>-|TRBJ2-1|TRBD1|TRBV6-2/TRBV6-3
TGTGCCAGCAGCCCACAGGGGGCGGACGCCAATGAGCAGTTCTTC
CASSPQGADANEQFF
>-|TRBJ1-5|-|TRBV6-5
TGTGCCAGCAGTTACCGACAGATTGGGGCAGCCCAGCATTTT
CASSYRQIGAAQHF
>-|TRBJ1-1|-|TRBV5-4
TGTGCCAGCAGCTTGACAGTCACTAACACTGAAGCTTTCTTT
CASSLTVTNTEAFF
>-|TRBJ1-3|-|TRBV9
TGTGCCAGCAGCGTAAAGACTACGACGGACTTCGGAAACACCATATATTTT
CASSVKTTTDFGNTIYF
>-|TRBJ2-3|-|TRBV5-1
TGCGCCAGCAGTCCTGTCACAAGCACAGATACGCAGTATTTT
CASSPVTSTDTQYF
>-|TRBJ1-1|-|TRBV29-1
TGCAGCACTGAGGGACTCTCTGAAGCTTTCTTT
CSTEGLSEAFF